This TCR beta chain comes out of a study of blood T cell repertoires in COVID-19 (dated by TCRdb to the early 2020s). Study-level background: Samples covering the acute and convalescent phases of COVID-19 were provided by collaborators in the United States, Italy and Spain. The material from the prospective study consisted of cDNA or gDNA derived from T cells, B-cell-depleted T cells, or PBMCs. Deeply sampled blood TCRbeta repertoires from subjects exposed to, actively infected with, or recovered from COVID-19 were included in the dataset. A freely available public database, intended as a resource for researchers studying the immune response to SARS-CoV-2, is where the repertoires were released. The samples were drawn from the first 160 participants of the ongoing ImmuneRACE study and from 1,254 subjects provided by 6 global collaborators. Nearly every sample came with metadata listing a de-identified subject ID, COVID-19 status, age in years and sex. HLA class I and class II types, where available, came from metadata supplied by the sample provider rather than from assay-based typing. Study-wide conclusions, independent of this receptor: The quantity of clinical and demographic metadata differed by source and by participant and was supplied without curation.

TCRbeta CDR3 regions were amplified from genomic DNA using the immunoSEQ Assay, a bias-controlled multiplex PCR. The study's own analysis went as follows. Within the assay, amplification of reference gene primers was used to estimate how many nucleated cells each sample contained. To quantify the absolute abundance of each unique TCRbeta CDR3 rearrangement, sequence reads were collapsed and filtered. For each sample, productive Simpson clonality was calculated as the square root of Simpson's diversity index over productive rearrangements. Sourced from immuneACCESS, this table was stored by TCRdb with only in-frame sequences that have V and J called. A share of the clones is absent; for the studies checked, an unresolved V gene accounts for under half, and the remainder has no known explanation. That table is the source of V, J and clone size, and D and trimming were worked out from the DNA. This sample holds 90,000 to 130,000 clones; more than 75% were observed only once. Of the sample, around 4.6% falls within the top ten clones.

Reading from cysteine to phenylalanine, the CDR3 counts 16 amino acids. Only the CDR3 DNA stays, 48 bases, in frame from base 1. The germline V gene (reference sequence) supplies CDR1 SGHKS and CDR2 YYEKEE. V gives up 3 bases and J gives up 1 base, and the segment between their germline ends measures 17 bases. Whole blood was collected in K2EDTA tubes by collaborating institutions according to the institutions' own protocols. For TCRbeta analysis, collaborators shipped samples in one of three forms: frozen whole blood, isolated PBMCs, or DNA extracted from either of those sample types. As regards this clone: The antigen it binds to is not known. Base qualities were left out, and no much larger clone turns up one base away.

The rearrangement combines TRBV5-5 with TRBJ2-7, and the D gene may be TRBD2, 7 bases matching. The sequence was obtained from a man aged 40-50 years with acute or convalescent COVID-19. Sequenced material: peripheral blood. The CDR3: CASSWIAGEGSYEQYF. The nucleotide sequence is TGTGCCAGCAGCTGGATTGCAGGGGAGGGTTCCTACGAGCAGTACTTC.